This T cell receptor beta chain comes out of a study of T cells in tuberculosis. Whole-study results and caveats: Active tuberculosis TCR-alpha repertoires lay closer to GMM-specific TCRs than IGRA-negative controls, suggesting clonal expansion.

The table came from immunoSEQ multiplex PCR; TCRdb's copy has only in-frame clones and leaves some out. The sample gives 25,000 to 35,000 clones, nearly 97% of which show up once; 2.4% is in the top ten. On this clone: Its antigen is still unknown.

The germline gives CDR1 LNHDA, CDR2 SQIVND (reference sequence). Losses at the gene ends were 6 bases for V and 3 bases for J; bases not matched to a gene: 6. The CDR3 extends over 15 amino acids. The TCR was taken from a donor under 30 with latent tuberculosis or without tuberculosis infection. Material: PBMCs. The V and J genes are TRBV19 and TRBJ2-7; 12 bases match TRBD2. The CDR3, as DNA: TGTGCCAGTAGAGGGACGACTAGCGGGAGCTACGAGCAGTACTTC. Protein sequence: CASRGTTSGSYEQYF.